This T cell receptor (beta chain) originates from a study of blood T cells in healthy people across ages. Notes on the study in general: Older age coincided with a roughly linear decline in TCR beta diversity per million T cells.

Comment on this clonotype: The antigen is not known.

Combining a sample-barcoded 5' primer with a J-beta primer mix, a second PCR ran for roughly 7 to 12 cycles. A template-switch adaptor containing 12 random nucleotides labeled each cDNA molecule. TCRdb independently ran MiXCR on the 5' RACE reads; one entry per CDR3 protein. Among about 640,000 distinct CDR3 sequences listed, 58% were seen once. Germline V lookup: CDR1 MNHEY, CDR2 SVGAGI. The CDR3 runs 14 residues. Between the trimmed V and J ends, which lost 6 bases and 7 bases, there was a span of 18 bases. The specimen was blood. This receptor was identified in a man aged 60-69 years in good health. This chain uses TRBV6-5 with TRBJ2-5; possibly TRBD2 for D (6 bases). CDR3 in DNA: TGTGCCAGCAGCCTCATCACTAATAGCGGGACCCAGTACTTC. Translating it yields CASSLITNSGTQYF.